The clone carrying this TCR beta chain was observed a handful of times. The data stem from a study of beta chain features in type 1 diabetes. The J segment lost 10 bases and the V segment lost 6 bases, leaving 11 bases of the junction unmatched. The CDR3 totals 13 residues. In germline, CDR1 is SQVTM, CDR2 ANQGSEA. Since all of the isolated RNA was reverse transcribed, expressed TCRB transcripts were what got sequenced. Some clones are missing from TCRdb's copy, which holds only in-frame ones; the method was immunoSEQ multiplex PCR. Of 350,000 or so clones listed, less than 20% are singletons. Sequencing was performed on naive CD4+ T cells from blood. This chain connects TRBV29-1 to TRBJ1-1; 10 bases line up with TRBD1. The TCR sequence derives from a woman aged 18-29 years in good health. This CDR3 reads CSVLGQGKSGAFF. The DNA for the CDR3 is TGCAGCGTCTTGGGACAGGGGAAAAGTGGAGCTTTCTTT.